These 4 T cell receptor beta chains were sequenced from one sample in a study of blood T cell repertoires in COVID-19 (TCRdb year 2020). Receptor amplification or capture employed the immunoSEQ multiplex PCR assay. Not all clones reach the TCRdb copy of this immuneACCESS table, which keeps in-frame sequences only. Checked studies attribute under half of the gap to unresolved V genes and leave the rest unexplained. Within this sample are roughly 190,000 clones, with 85% to 95% of them counted one time only. Of the sample, 0.76% falls within the top ten clones. Sequencing input: peripheral blood. Receptors originate from a man aged 25 to 45 with COVID-19, enrolled during active disease.

The rearrangement links TRBV27 to TRBJ1-4, with TRBD1 matching over 7 bases. Germline V lookup: CDR1 MNHEY, CDR2 SMNVEV (reference sequence). The CDR3 totals 16 residues. The ends lost 5 bases at V and 3 bases at J; junction bases unmatched: 9. The CDR3 DNA sequence: TGTGCCAGCAGTACGCTACAGGGGAAGGCTAATGAAAAACTGTTTTTT. Translated, it gives CASSTLQGKANEKLFF.

The chain couples TRBV11-2 to TRBJ1-4, with 11 nucleotides matching TRBD1. J lost 8 bases, V lost 4 bases, and 9 bases had no gene match. Germline CDR1 SGHAT, CDR2 FQNNGV. This CDR3 has 16 amino acids. CDR3 region: CASSSLRTGGIEKLFF. The CDR3 DNA reads as TGTGCCAGCAGCTCCCTACGGACAGGGGGCATCGAAAAACTGTTTTTT.

The chain has TRBV19 and TRBJ1-6, with unresolved D. In germline, CDR1 is LNHDA, CDR2 SQIVND (reference sequence). V lost 1 base and J 2 bases, leaving 15 bases between the germline ends. This CDR3 is built from 18 residues. The CDR3: CASSIGGKHGTYNSPLHF. Written as DNA, the CDR3 is TGTGCCAGTAGTATAGGAGGGAAGCACGGCACCTATAATTCACCCCTCCACTTT.

V gene TRBV4-1 combines with J gene TRBJ1-2; no firm D call. Deletions cut 4 bases from V and 4 bases from J, with 13 bases between. Germline lookup yields CDR1 MGHRA and CDR2 YSYEKL. The CDR3 length is 14 residues. CDR3 bases: TGCGCCAGCAGCCCCACGGCCGAGGCCTATGGCTACACCTTC. It codes for CASSPTAEAYGYTF.